This record looks at one T cell receptor beta chain sequence and its context. Its antigen remains undetermined. No much larger clone exists at a distance of one base, and base qualities are not known. These data belong to a study of shared clonotypes between healthy human individuals (dated by TCRdb to the early 2020s). Study-wide context: The cohort included three men and a couple of women between 18 and 49 years of age. Each donor's leukapheresis produced roughly between about 0.8 and 8.9 billion PBMCs. To estimate repertoire size and how much clonotype sharing occurs between individuals, the study deeply sequenced the blood TCR repertoires of roughly 5 healthy adults. For each donor, CD4 naive and CD4 memory were each run on three plates, CD8 naive on two plates, and CD8 memory on one plate. Libraries were prepared and TCR repertoires were sequenced by different laboratories using diverse techniques, in order to increase sequencing depth and limit assay-specific biases. The investigation overall reported the following: When several donors were compared, the shared fraction of clonotypes was around 5% for naive CD4, 3.5% to 4% for naive CD8, 2.3% for memory CD4, and around 0.4% for memory CD8. Naive subsets generally had larger estimated clonotype richness than memory subsets did. Sampling was limited to blood, and TCR repertoires in tissue likely differ from TCR repertoires in blood. Compared with non-shared clonotypes, the clonotypes found in all four sorted-subset donors had higher generation probabilities. Pairwise subsampling indicated that sequencing depth was expected to affect the degree of clonotype sharing among donors. Even with the large sequencing depth, rarefaction of the sorted-subset datasets indicated that sequencing was incomplete. The small number of donors limited the genetic and exposure-history diversity represented.

Healthy HIV-negative adults with no recently reported acute infections or vaccinations were included as donors. Every donor was a Caucasian adult living in Nashville, Tennessee, USA. CD4+ T cells were enriched by magnetic negative selection; naive cells were then positively selected on CD45RA, and the negative fraction formed the memory subset. Blood was obtained by leukapheresis, after which PBMCs were separated by Ficoll-Histopaque density gradient centrifugation and cryopreserved in liquid nitrogen vapor phase. Analytical flow cytometry was used to check the purity and quantity of each magnetically sorted T cell population. Genomic DNA was isolated from each sorted fraction and quantified by UV absorbance on a Nanodrop 2000c. V is clipped by 4 bases and J by 12 bases, and the sequence between their germline boundaries is 19 bases long. The CDR1 and CDR2 encoded by the germline V gene are MDHEN and SYDVKM. Reading from cysteine to phenylalanine, the CDR3 counts 13 amino acids. The retained sequence is limited to the CDR3, 39 bases, with the frame set at the first base.

TCR CDR3 regions were amplified from genomic DNA by multiplex PCR using the deep immunoSEQ assay. Extracted genomic DNA from each cell subset was spread evenly across all wells of several immunoSEQ 96-well plates, with each plate serving as a replicate. For sorted subsets, approximately 200 ng of genomic DNA, equivalent to 25,000 to 30,000 T cell genomes, went into each replicate PCR. Purified libraries were quantified with a Qubit 3.0 fluorometer, sized on a Bioanalyzer 2100, and re-quantified with the KAPA Library Quantification kit. Every immunoSEQ 96-well plate was sequenced on a dedicated single-read 150-cycle Illumina NextSeq 550 flow cell. Per the authors' processing: Because only junctional sequences without quality scores were contained in the immunoSEQ output, filtering matching that applied to full-length reads could not be performed. To assign V/J genes and CDR3, sequences were annotated against IMGT germline references using PyIR, a Python wrapper for IgBLAST v1.9. Reads were removed for weak V/J assignments (E-value above 1e-6), missing CDR3, stop codons, out-of-frame junctions, or ambiguous translated residues. V3J clonotypes were defined as sequences sharing an identical inferred V gene, J gene, and CDR3 amino acid sequence. To compute the percentage overlap between repertoires, the number of shared unique clonotypes was divided by the size of the smaller repertoire. Repertoire richness was assessed with RTK rarefaction, the Chao1 estimator, and Recon v2.1 estimates of unobserved clonotypes. Generation probabilities for all TCRbeta clonotypes obtained by the gDNA method from several donors were computed using OLGA. As stored in TCRdb, this immuneACCESS dataset retains in-frame rearrangements with V and J assigned. A fraction of the clones does not appear; measured against another copy, unresolved V genes explain less than half of the discrepancy, and the remainder lacks a known reason. The V and J calls and clone size are taken from that table; D and trimming were inferred from the DNA. The sample contains millions of clones, more than 85% of them found a single time. Around 0.4% of the sample comes from the top ten.

Material: naive CD4+ T cells from PBMCs. The cell subset or site label, as the study defines it: CD45RA+ positively selected. This clonotype originated in a man younger than 35 in good health. Some clones in this sample may be carry-over from other donors' samples. The chain links TRBV28 with TRBJ2-7; confidence is insufficient to name the D gene. The CDR3 reads as follows: CASSSITPFLTYF. The DNA is TGTGCCAGCAGTTCCATCACCCCCTTTTTGACGTACTTC.